This entry is about one T cell receptor beta chain. Method: immunoSEQ multiplex PCR; TCRdb's copy keeps in-frame clones and lacks some. The sample carries around 190,000 clones, about 88% recorded once. The data derive from a study of blood T cell repertoires in COVID-19. This CDR3 spans 13 amino acids. The germline V gene encodes CDR1 SGHNT and CDR2 YYREEE (reference sequence). V gave up 4 bases and J gave up 3 bases, with 10 bases separating them. Sequencing used peripheral blood. The clonotype comes from a man aged 18 to 30 with active or convalescent COVID-19. The gene calls are TRBV5-4 and TRBJ1-2; unclear D gene. CDR3 sequence: CASSPDSDYGYTF. Written as DNA, the CDR3 is TGTGCCAGCAGCCCGGATAGCGACTATGGCTACACCTTC.